This section outlines one T cell receptor beta chain sequence together with its context. Germline assignment: CDR1 MNHEY and CDR2 SVGAGI. The V gene lost 2 bases and the J gene lost 2 bases, with 10 bases spanning the gap. CDR3 length: 15 amino acids. 13 Jbeta primers and 60 Vbeta primers were used for the PCR. Assay used: immunoSEQ multiplex PCR; TCRdb lists only in-frame clones, some missing. The sample has around 100,000 clones, under 80% seen once; the top ten hold under 5.5%. The data stem from a study of cytomegalovirus exposure and HLA in healthy donors. Sequences were obtained from PBMCs. The clonotype was recovered from a woman aged 18-29 years in good health and CMV-seropositive. The V and J genes are TRBV6-5 and TRBJ1-3; D ambiguous. The CDR3 loop is CASSYGRHPGNTIYF. The CDR3, as DNA: TGTGCCAGCAGTTACGGCAGGCACCCTGGAAACACCATATATTTT.